This passage covers 32 T cell receptor beta chains from one sample sequenced in a study of T cell repertoires in cytomegalovirus infection. TCRdb passed the reads through MiXCR, listing each CDR3 protein once. Here the sample spans tens of thousands of distinct CDR3 sequences, roughly half being singletons. Antigen specificity for these receptors is unknown. Sequences were derived from CD8+ T cells from cultured PBMCs, sampled from culture after CMV antigen stimulation. These receptors were taken from a human donor in good health (CMV status not recorded). Some clones in this sample may be carry-over from other donors' samples.

V is TRBV4-2 and J is TRBJ2-7; 11 bases match TRBD2. CDR1 is LGHNA, CDR2 YNFKEQ, per germline. The length of the CDR3 is 15 residues. The V gene end was trimmed by 4 bases and the J gene end by 2 bases; junction bases not matched to a gene: 4. DNA of the CDR3: TGTGCCAGCAGCCCGGGACTAGCGGAGGCCTACGAGCAGTACTTC. Translation: CASSPGLAEAYEQYF.

The rearrangement links TRBV28 to TRBJ2-7; 10 bases line up with TRBD1. The CDR3 sequence is 14 residues long. Germline V gene lookup returns CDR1 MDHEN and CDR2 SYDVKM. V was pared by 6 bases and J by 4 bases, with 6 bases of the junction left unmatched. The CDR3 reads CASSSGQGWYEQYF. In DNA form, the CDR3 reads TGTGCCAGCAGCTCGGGACAGGGGTGGTACGAGCAGTACTTC.

The V call is TRBV11-1, the J call TRBJ2-3, with D unclear. Germline values: CDR1 SGHAT, CDR2 FQDESV (reference sequence). The CDR3 has 13 residues. Trimming stripped 4 bases from V and 4 bases from J, with 9 bases between. The CDR3: CASSYGNADTQYF. In nucleotides, the CDR3 is TGTGCCAGCAGCTATGGGAACGCAGATACGCAGTATTTT.

The chain links TRBV20-1 to TRBJ2-7, with D perhaps matching TRBD2 (6 bases). CDR3 length: 15 residues. V lost 7 bases, J lost 4 bases, and 23 bases lay in between. Germline assignment: CDR1 DFQATT and CDR2 SNEGSKA (reference sequence). The CDR3 is CSGVPGDAGTYEQYF. The DNA of the CDR3 is TGCAGTGGCGTCCCCGGTGACGCGGGAACTTACGAGCAGTACTTC.

The table lists this clonotype with a few counts. The rearrangement uses TRBV29-1 and TRBJ1-5, with D possibly matching TRBD1 (5 bases). Trimming shortened V by 1 base and J by 6 bases, and 10 bases separated the two germline ends. In germline, CDR1 is SQVTM, CDR2 ANQGSEA. This CDR3 region has 13 residues. The CDR3, as DNA: TGCAGCGTTGAAGTCGGGACGGGTCAGCCCCAGCATTTT. As protein: CSVEVGTGQPQHF.

The CDR3 DNA follows: TGTGCCAGCATTCTAGCGGGAGGGCTCTCCTACAATGAGCAGTTCTTC. It specifies CASILAGGLSYNEQFF. The chain is built from TRBV12-3 or TRBV12-4 and TRBJ2-1; TRBD2 agrees at 12 bases. V lost 7 bases, J lost 0 bases, and 4 bases stayed unmatched. The CDR3 has 16 residues.

Points on this clonotype: Germline and junction disagree at one end, which may indicate a read error. The chain is built from TRBV2 and TRBJ2-7; D not resolved. The length of the CDR3 is 12 residues. Germline assignment: CDR1 SNHLY and CDR2 FYNNEI. The CDR3 region has the DNA TGTGCCAGCATCGCTGGAGTCTACGAGCGGTACTTC. It encodes CASIAGVYERYF.

V gene TRBV6-4 combines with J gene TRBJ2-1; TRBD2 agrees at 7 bases. With V trimmed by 0 bases and J by 4 bases, 6 bases remained unmatched. This CDR3 is built from 16 residues. The germline V gene encodes CDR1 MRHNA and CDR2 SNTAGT. The CDR3 loop reads CASSDSGGGEYNEQFF. In nucleotides, the CDR3 is TGTGCCAGCAGTGACTCCGGCGGGGGAGAGTACAATGAGCAGTTCTTC.

This chain connects TRBV5-4 to TRBJ1-1, with D possibly being TRBD1 (5 bases). This CDR3 is built from 15 residues. Trimming pared 3 bases from V and 1 base from J, leaving 13 bases between. Germline V gene lookup returns CDR1 SGHNT and CDR2 YYREEE (reference sequence). CDR3 residues: CASSSPWGSNTEAFF. The CDR3 DNA sequence: TGTGCCAGCAGCTCCCCTTGGGGGTCGAACACTGAAGCTTTCTTT.

The table lists this clonotype with many counts. V and J are TRBV10-2 and TRBJ2-7, with a weak D call TRBD2 (5 bases). Germline loops: CDR1 WSHSY, CDR2 SAAADI. Trimming pared 7 bases from V and 2 bases from J, leaving 9 bases between. The CDR3 runs 12 residues. CDR3 coding DNA: TGCGCCAGCAAGGACGGGACCTACGAGCAGTACTTC. It translates to CASKDGTYEQYF.

The J gene is TRBJ2-3, the V gene TRBV12-3 or TRBV12-4; 9 bases are shared with TRBD2. This CDR3 has 17 residues. The ends lost 6 bases at V and 4 bases at J; junction bases unmatched: 14. CDR3 in amino acids: CASSKSEAGGLADTQYF. DNA of the CDR3: TGTGCCAGCAGCAAGTCAGAGGCGGGGGGGCTCGCAGATACGCAGTATTTT.

The chain couples TRBV6-2 or TRBV6-3 to TRBJ2-2; tentatively, D is TRBD2 (6 bases). Looked up from germline, CDR1 is MNHEY and CDR2 is SVGEGT. The V gene lost 5 bases and the J gene lost 5 bases, with 15 bases spanning the gap. This CDR3 is 15 amino acids long. The CDR3 loop reads CASSPSSGGTGELFF. CDR3 nucleotide sequence: TGTGCCAGCAGTCCCAGTAGCGGTGGGACCGGGGAGCTGTTTTTT.

This clonotype was seen more than once but under ten times. The rearrangement joins TRBV6-5 to TRBJ1-3, with a tentative D call TRBD1 (5 bases). Germline V gene lookup returns CDR1 MNHEY and CDR2 SVGAGI. This CDR3 comprises 15 residues. With 2 bases removed from V and 2 bases from J, the gap between germline ends came to 10 bases. In DNA, the CDR3 is TGTGCCAGCAGTTACGGGGACGGGGCTGGAAACACCATATATTTT. Translation: CASSYGDGAGNTIYF.

The chain uses TRBV7-4 and TRBJ1-1; D is uncertain. This CDR3 region has 12 residues. V dropped 3 bases and J dropped 11 bases, with 13 bases sitting between them. The germline CDR1 and CDR2 sequences are SGHVT and SQSDAQ. The CDR3, as DNA: TGTGCCAGCAGCTTCGCGACCTCTTGGGCTTTCTTT. Protein product: CASSFATSWAFF.

The chain carries TRBV27 and TRBJ2-3, with no clear D. Trimming left V 0 bases short and J 2 bases short, with 18 bases between. Per the germline V gene, CDR1 is MNHEY and CDR2 is SMNVEV (reference sequence). The CDR3 consists of 18 residues. The chain's CDR3 is CASSLSAASLSYTDTQYF. The DNA of the CDR3 is TGTGCCAGCAGTTTATCGGCGGCCTCCCTATCTTACACAGATACGCAGTATTTT.

This clonotype has just a few counts. This chain uses TRBV7-8 with TRBJ2-1; tentative D call: TRBD1 (6 bases). CDR1 is SGHVS and CDR2 is FQNEAQ in the germline V gene. The V end was cut by 1 base, the J end by 1 base, with 17 bases between. This CDR3 comprises 18 residues. The CDR3 DNA sequence: TGTGCCAGCAGCTTAGTGGACCGTGACAGGTTATCCTACAATGAGCAGTTCTTC. Translation: CASSLVDRDRLSYNEQFF.

The rearrangement links TRBV15 to TRBJ2-7; a possible D gene is TRBD1 (6 bases). This CDR3 is built from 15 residues. Deletions cut 1 base from V and 0 bases from J, with 10 bases between. Germline V CDR1 and CDR2: LNHNV, YYDKDF (reference sequence). The CDR3 DNA reads as TGTGCCACCAGCAGAGGACAGGCCCCCTCCTACGAGCAGTACTTC. Encoded protein: CATSRGQAPSYEQYF.

The genes are TRBV12-3 or TRBV12-4 and TRBJ1-2, with 8 bases that match TRBD1. The CDR3 has 14 amino acids. J lost 5 bases, V lost 5 bases, and 7 bases had no gene match. CDR3 loop: CASSQDRALYGYTF. The CDR3, as DNA: TGTGCCAGCAGTCAGGACAGGGCTCTGTATGGCTACACCTTC.

The J gene is TRBJ2-3, the V gene TRBV7-3, with TRBD2 matching 10 bases. The CDR3 spans 16 residues. Per the germline V gene, CDR1 is SGHTA and CDR2 is FQGTGA. With 2 bases clipped from V and 4 bases from J, the junction kept 6 bases outside the gene matches. This CDR3 reads CASSLGLAGASDTQYF. In nucleotides, the CDR3 is TGTGCCAGCAGCTTAGGTCTAGCGGGGGCCTCAGATACGCAGTATTTT.

The chain has TRBV9 and TRBJ2-3; 9 nucleotides match TRBD2. The CDR3 totals 15 residues. Germline V gene data show CDR1 as SGDLS and CDR2 as YYNGEE. V lost 4 bases and J lost 2; bases outside the gene matches: 5. The CDR3 reads CASSTGGGDTDTQYF. DNA of the CDR3: TGTGCCAGCAGCACCGGCGGGGGGGACACAGATACGCAGTATTTT.

The CDR3 loop reads CASRLRDRGPYEQYF. The CDR3 DNA sequence: TGTGCCTCGCGCCTCCGGGACAGGGGGCCCTACGAGCAGTACTTC. This chain connects TRBV19 to TRBJ2-7; 12 positions match TRBD1. The CDR3 runs to 15 residues. V was clipped by 11 bases and J by 2 bases; unmatched bases: 10. Germline lookup yields CDR1 LNHDA and CDR2 SQIVND (reference sequence). Combining the CDR3 with reference TRBV19 and TRBJ2-7 gives the whole variable domain DGGITQSPKYLFRKEGQNVTLSCEQNLNHDAMYWYRQDPGQGLRLIYYSQIVNDFQKGDIAEGYSVSREKKESFPLTVTSAQKNPTAFYLCASRLRDRGPYEQYFGPGTRLTVT.

The chain combines TRBV6-1 with TRBJ2-5; 7 nucleotides align to TRBD2. The length of the CDR3 is 12 residues. The trim removed 11 bases at V and 6 bases at J, leaving 9 bases unmatched. Germline lookup yields CDR1 MNHNS and CDR2 SASEGT. This CDR3 is CAGRDYAKTQYF. The CDR3 nucleotides are TGTGCCGGGCGGGACTACGCTAAGACCCAGTACTTC.

The chain links TRBV6-5 to TRBJ2-7, with TRBD2 matching 7 bases. This CDR3 has 15 amino acids. J gave up 2 bases and V 7 bases, and 11 bases lay outside the gene matches. Per germline, CDR1 MNHEY and CDR2 SVGAGI. The CDR3 DNA reads TGTGCCAGCAAGCTTACTAGCGCCAATCCCTACGAGCAGTACTTC. Translating it yields CASKLTSANPYEQYF.

This clonotype was detected only a few times. The chain uses TRBV7-8 and TRBJ1-2, with D hard to call. CDR3 size: 12 residues. Per the germline V gene, CDR1 is SGHVS and CDR2 is FQNEAQ. V was cut by 1 base and J by 5 bases, with 5 bases left in between. The CDR3 region has the DNA TGTGCCAGCAGCTTAGGGGTGTATGGCTACACCTTC. It specifies CASSLGVYGYTF.

This clonotype turned up a few times. The rearrangement joins TRBV28 to TRBJ2-4, with D unresolved. The CDR3 sequence is 16 residues long. CDR1 and CDR2 from the germline V gene are MDHEN and SYDVKM. Between the trimmed V and J ends, which lost 2 bases and 0 bases, there was a span of 11 bases. The CDR3 loop is CASSLLAIRAKNIQYF. CDR3 nucleotides: TGTGCCAGCAGTTTACTCGCTATTAGAGCCAAAAACATTCAGTACTTC.

The J gene is TRBJ1-5, the V gene TRBV12-3 or TRBV12-4, with D possibly being TRBD1 (6 bases). This CDR3 has 14 amino acids. Deletions cut 5 bases from V and 6 bases from J, with 14 bases between. As DNA, the CDR3 is TGTGCCAGCAGTATCTACAGGGACGGTCAGCCCCAGCATTTT. Its translation is CASSIYRDGQPQHF.

The V call is TRBV7-3, the J call TRBJ1-2; tentatively, D is TRBD1 (5 bases). V lost 4 bases and J 1 base, leaving 7 bases between the germline ends. The germline V gene has CDR1 SGHTA and CDR2 FQGTGA. The CDR3 loop spans 13 amino acids. The CDR3 DNA reads as TGTGCCAGCAGCTGGACACTTAACTATGGCTACACCTTC. Amino acid sequence: CASSWTLNYGYTF.

The chain uses TRBV7-8 and TRBJ1-5; D is undetermined. CDR1 and CDR2 from the germline V gene are SGHVS and FQNEAQ. The CDR3 extends over 16 amino acids. V lost 1 base to trimming and J lost 2 bases, with 12 bases between them. CDR3 in DNA: TGTGCCAGCAGCTTAGGGTCGGGCGGGGGCAATCAGCCCCAGCATTTT. The encoded protein is CASSLGSGGGNQPQHF.

The genes are TRBV4-1 and TRBJ2-7; perhaps TRBD2 as D (6 bases). Germline CDR1 is MGHRA and CDR2 is YSYEKL. There are 13 residues in the CDR3. V was cut by 4 bases and J by 6 bases, with 13 bases left in between. The CDR3 reads CASSPAPGGEQYF. CDR3 in DNA: TGCGCCAGCAGCCCCGCGCCCGGGGGCGAGCAGTACTTC.

A few counts support this clonotype. This chain joins TRBV28 and TRBJ2-7, with 7 bases fitting TRBD1. This CDR3 has 15 amino acids. Per germline, CDR1 MDHEN and CDR2 SYDVKM. Trimming removed 4 bases from V and 7 bases from J; junction bases left unmatched: 13. As DNA, the CDR3 is TGTGCCAGCAGTTACGACAGGGCCGGTCATCGGGAGCAGTACTTC. Its translation is CASSYDRAGHREQYF.

The CDR3 DNA is TGTGCCAGCAGTAACGGGGACGCGACGACTAAAGAGACCCAGTACTTC. It yields the protein CASSNGDATTKETQYF. This chain connects TRBV12-3 or TRBV12-4 to TRBJ2-5; TRBD1 or TRBD2 may be the D gene (5 bases each). The CDR3 is 16 amino acids. V dropped 5 bases and J dropped 3 bases, with 19 bases sitting between them.

This clonotype was seen a few times. V usage is TRBV24-1 and J usage is TRBJ2-1, with D hard to call. Per the germline V gene, CDR1 is KGHDR and CDR2 is SFDVKD. This CDR3 is built from 16 residues. V lost 5 bases and J lost 0, with 13 bases in between. CDR3 in amino acids: CATSGSTGPSYNEQFF. CDR3 DNA sequence: TGTGCCACCAGTGGCTCCACGGGTCCCTCCTACAATGAGCAGTTCTTC.